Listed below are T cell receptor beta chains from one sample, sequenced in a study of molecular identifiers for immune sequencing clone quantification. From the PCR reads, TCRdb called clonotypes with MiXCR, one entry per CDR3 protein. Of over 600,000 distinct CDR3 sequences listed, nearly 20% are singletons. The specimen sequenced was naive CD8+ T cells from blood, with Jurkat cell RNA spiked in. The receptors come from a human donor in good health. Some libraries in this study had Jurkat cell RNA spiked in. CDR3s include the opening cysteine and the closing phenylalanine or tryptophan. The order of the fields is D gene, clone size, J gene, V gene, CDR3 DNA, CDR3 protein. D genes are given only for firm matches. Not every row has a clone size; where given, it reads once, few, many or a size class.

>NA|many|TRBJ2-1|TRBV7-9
TGTGCCAGCAGCTTAGATAGCAGGATCCATGAGCAGTTCTTC
CASSLDSRIHEQFF
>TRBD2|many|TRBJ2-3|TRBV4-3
TGCGCCAGCAGCAAAAATGGGGACTACTCCACAGATACGCAGTATTTT
CASSKNGDYSTDTQYF
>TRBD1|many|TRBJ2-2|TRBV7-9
TGTGCCAGCAGCCGGACAGGCGACACCGGGGAGCTGTTTTTT
CASSRTGDTGELFF
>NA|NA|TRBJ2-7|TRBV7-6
TGTGCCAGCAGCTTAGACGCCTACACCTACGAGCAGTACTTC
CASSLDAYTYEQYF
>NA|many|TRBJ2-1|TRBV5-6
TGTGCCAGCAGCATCTCCGGGACTGGTTACTACAATGAGCAGTTCTTC
CASSISGTGYYNEQFF
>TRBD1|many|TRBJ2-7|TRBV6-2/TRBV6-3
TGTGCCAGCAGCCCGGGACAGCCGGCCGAGCAGTACTTC
CASSPGQPAEQYF
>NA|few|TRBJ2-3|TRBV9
TGTGCCAGCAGCGGCCACTTAACAGATACGCAGTATTTT
CASSGHLTDTQYF
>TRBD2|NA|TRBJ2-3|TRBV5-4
TGTGCCAGCGGCCCGACTAGCGGTAGCACAGATACGCAGTATTTT
CASGPTSGSTDTQYF
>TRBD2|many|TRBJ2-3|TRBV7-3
TGTGCCAGCAGCCCCACCCGCTGGGTAGCGGGAGAACGAGATACGCAGTATTTT
CASSPTRWVAGERDTQYF
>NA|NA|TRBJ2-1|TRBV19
TGTGCCAGTACCCTTTGGGGTGAGCAGTTCTTC
CASTLWGEQFF
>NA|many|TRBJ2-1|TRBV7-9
TGTGCCAGCACCTCCTACTACAATGAGCAGTTCTTC
CASTSYYNEQFF
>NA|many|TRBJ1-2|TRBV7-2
TGTGCCAGCAGCTTAGAACCGGGCGCGGGCGGCTACACCTTC
CASSLEPGAGGYTF
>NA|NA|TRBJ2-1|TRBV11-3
TGTGCCAGCAGCTTAGGGGGGGCGACCTACAATGAGCAGTTCTTC
CASSLGGATYNEQFF
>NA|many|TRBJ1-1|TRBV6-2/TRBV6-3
TGTGCCAGCAAACCCCACCGGGGCGCGGGGGACACTGAAGCTTTCTTT
CASKPHRGAGDTEAFF
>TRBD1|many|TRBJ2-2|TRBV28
TGTGCCAGCAGTTCTCCGACAGGGGAGGCGAGCGCCGGGGAGCTGTTTTTT
CASSSPTGEASAGELFF
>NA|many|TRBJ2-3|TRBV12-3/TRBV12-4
TGTGCCAGCAGTTTCCGGGCTAGCACAGATACGCAGTATTTT
CASSFRASTDTQYF
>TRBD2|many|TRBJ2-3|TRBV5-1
TGCGCCAGCAGCGATATCTCCGGACTAGCCCCAGATACGCAGTATTTT
CASSDISGLAPDTQYF
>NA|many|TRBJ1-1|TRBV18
TGTGCCAGCACCCTGGTGGGGGGCACTGAAGCTTTCTTT
CASTLVGGTEAFF
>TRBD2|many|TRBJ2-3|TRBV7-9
TGTGCCAGCAGCCTGCGGGTAGCGGGGGAAGTAGATACGCAGTATTTT
CASSLRVAGEVDTQYF
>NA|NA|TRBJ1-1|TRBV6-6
TGTGCCAGCAGTTACGTCCTACGTGGAGAGACTGAAGCTTTCTTT
CASSYVLRGETEAFF
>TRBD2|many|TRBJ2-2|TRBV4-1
TGCGCCAGCAGCCCCGGGACTAGCGGGGCCACCGGGGAGCTGTTTTTT
CASSPGTSGATGELFF
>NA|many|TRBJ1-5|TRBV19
TGTGCCAGTAGCGCCTTTGGGAATAGCAATCAGCCCCAGCATTTT
CASSAFGNSNQPQHF
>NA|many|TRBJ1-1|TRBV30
TGTGCCTGGAGTGTATCTGGGGAGACTGAAGCTTTCTTT
CAWSVSGETEAFF
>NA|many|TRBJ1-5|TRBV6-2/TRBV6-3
TGTGCCAGCAGTCCGATGCAATCAACAGGGCAGCCCCAGCATTTT
CASSPMQSTGQPQHF
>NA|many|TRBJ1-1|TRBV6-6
TGTGCCAGCAGTTTTCCCCAGGGAGCTTTCTTT
CASSFPQGAFF
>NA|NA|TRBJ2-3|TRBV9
TGTGCCAGCAGCGTAGGGGGGGTGCCAGATACGCAGTATTTT
CASSVGGVPDTQYF
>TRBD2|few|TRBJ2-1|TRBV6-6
TGTGCCAGCAGACTGACTAGCGGGGGGGCCGGGGATGAGCAGTTCTTC
CASRLTSGGAGDEQFF
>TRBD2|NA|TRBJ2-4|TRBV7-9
TGTGCCAGCAGCCCGGGGGGGGAGGGTGAGGCCAAAAACATTCAGTACTTC
CASSPGGEGEAKNIQYF
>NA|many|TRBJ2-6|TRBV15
TGTGCCACCAGCGAGAGACAGAGCTCTGGGGCCAACGTCCTGACTTTC
CATSERQSSGANVLTF
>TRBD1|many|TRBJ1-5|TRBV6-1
TGTGCCAGCAGACGGGACAGGGGGAGCAATCAGCCCCAGCATTTT
CASRRDRGSNQPQHF
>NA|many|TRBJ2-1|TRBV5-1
TGCGCCAGCAGCTTGGATTTAGGGCCTAATGAGCAGTTCTTC
CASSLDLGPNEQFF
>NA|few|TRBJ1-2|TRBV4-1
TGCGCCAGCAGCCGGGGTGAGAACTATGGCTACACCTTC
CASSRGENYGYTF
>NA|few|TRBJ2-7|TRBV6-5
TGTGCCAGCAGTTACTCGCAGCACTCCTACGAGCAGTACTTC
CASSYSQHSYEQYF
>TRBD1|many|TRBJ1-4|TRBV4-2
TGTGCCAGCAGCCCGACAGGGGAAGAAGATGAAAAACTGTTTTTT
CASSPTGEEDEKLFF
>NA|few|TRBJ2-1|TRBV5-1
TGCGCCAGCAGCTTCCCCAGAAATGAGCAGTTCTTC
CASSFPRNEQFF
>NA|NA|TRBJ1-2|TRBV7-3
TGTGCCAGCAGCTTTCGGATCCCCAGGGATTCGAACTATGGCTACACCTTC
CASSFRIPRDSNYGYTF